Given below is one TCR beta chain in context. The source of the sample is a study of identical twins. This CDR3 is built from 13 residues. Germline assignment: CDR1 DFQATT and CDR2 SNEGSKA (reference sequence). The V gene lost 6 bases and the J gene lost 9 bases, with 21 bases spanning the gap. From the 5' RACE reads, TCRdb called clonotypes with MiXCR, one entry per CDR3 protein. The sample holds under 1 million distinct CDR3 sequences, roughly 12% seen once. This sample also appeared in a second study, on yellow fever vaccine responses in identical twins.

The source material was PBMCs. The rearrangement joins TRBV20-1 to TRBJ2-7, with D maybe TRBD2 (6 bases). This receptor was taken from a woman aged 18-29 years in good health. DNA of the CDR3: TGCAGTGCCTCAGATCCACTAAATAGCGGGCAGTACTTC. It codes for CSASDPLNSGQYF.